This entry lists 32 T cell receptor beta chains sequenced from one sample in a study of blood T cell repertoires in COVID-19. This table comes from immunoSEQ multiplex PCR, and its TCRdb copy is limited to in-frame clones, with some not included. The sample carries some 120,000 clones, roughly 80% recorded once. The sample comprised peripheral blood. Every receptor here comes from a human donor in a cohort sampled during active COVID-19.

CDR3 coding DNA: TGCGCCAGCAGCCACGCCGGGACAGGGTCCCACGAGCAGTACTTC. This sequence encodes CASSHAGTGSHEQYF. The chain joins TRBV4-3 to TRBJ2-7; TRBD1 agrees at 9 bases. J gave up 5 bases and V 3 bases, and 8 bases lay outside the gene matches. This CDR3 comprises 15 residues. The germline V gene has CDR1 LGHNA and CDR2 YSLEER.

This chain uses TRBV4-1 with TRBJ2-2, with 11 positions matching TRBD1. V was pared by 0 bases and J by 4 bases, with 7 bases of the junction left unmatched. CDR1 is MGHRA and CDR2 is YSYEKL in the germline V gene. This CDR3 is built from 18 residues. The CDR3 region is CASSQDLGQGAFTGELFF. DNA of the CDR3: TGCGCCAGCAGCCAAGATTTAGGACAGGGGGCTTTCACCGGGGAGCTGTTTTTT.

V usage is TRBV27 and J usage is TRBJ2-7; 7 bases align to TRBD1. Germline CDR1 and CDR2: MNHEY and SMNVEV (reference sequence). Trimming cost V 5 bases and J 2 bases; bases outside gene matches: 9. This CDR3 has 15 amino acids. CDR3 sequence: CASSTIRDRPYEQYF. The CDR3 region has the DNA TGTGCCAGCAGTACTATTCGGGACAGACCCTACGAGCAGTACTTC.

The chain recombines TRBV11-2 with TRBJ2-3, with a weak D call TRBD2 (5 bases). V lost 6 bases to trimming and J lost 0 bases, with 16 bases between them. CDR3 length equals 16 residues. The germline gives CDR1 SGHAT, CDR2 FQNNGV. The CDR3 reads CASRSDTGLSTDTQYF. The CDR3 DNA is TGTGCCAGCAGATCAGACACCGGACTGAGCACAGATACGCAGTATTTT.

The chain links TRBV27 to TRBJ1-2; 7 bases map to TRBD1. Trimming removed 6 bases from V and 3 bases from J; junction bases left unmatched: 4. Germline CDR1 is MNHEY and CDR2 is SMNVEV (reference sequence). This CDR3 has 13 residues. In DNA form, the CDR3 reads TGTGCCAGCAGCAAAACAGGGGACTATGGCTACACCTTC. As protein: CASSKTGDYGYTF.

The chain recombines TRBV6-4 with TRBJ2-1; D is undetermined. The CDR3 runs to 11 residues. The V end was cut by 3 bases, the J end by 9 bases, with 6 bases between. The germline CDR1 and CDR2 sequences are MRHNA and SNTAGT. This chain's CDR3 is CASSETGEQFF. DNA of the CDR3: TGTGCCAGCAGTGAGACGGGTGAGCAGTTCTTC.

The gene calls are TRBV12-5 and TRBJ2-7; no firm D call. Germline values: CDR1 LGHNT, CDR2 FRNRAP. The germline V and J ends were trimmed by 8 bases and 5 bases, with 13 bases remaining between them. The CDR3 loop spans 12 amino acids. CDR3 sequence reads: CASKRSANEQYF. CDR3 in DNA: TGTGCTAGTAAGAGATCTGCTAACGAGCAGTACTTC.

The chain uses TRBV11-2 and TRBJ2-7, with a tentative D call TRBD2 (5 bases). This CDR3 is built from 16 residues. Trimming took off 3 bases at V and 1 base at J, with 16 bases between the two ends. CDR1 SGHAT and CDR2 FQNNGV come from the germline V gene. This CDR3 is CASSFLGRTLSYEQYF. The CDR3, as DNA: TGTGCCAGCAGCTTTTTGGGCCGGACTTTGTCCTACGAGCAGTACTTC.

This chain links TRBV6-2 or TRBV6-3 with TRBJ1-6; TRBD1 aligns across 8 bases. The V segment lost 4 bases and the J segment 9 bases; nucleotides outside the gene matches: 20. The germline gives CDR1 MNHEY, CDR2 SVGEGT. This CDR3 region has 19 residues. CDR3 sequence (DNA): TGTGCCAGCAGTTCAATGCGGAATGATGGACAGGGAAATGCTTCACCCCTCCACTTT. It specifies CASSSMRNDGQGNASPLHF.

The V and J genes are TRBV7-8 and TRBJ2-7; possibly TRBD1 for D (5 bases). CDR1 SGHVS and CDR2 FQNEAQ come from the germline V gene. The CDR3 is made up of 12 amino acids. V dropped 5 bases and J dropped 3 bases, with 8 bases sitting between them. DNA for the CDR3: TGTGCCAGCAGCCGCACAGGCTACGAGCAGTACTTC. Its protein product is CASSRTGYEQYF.

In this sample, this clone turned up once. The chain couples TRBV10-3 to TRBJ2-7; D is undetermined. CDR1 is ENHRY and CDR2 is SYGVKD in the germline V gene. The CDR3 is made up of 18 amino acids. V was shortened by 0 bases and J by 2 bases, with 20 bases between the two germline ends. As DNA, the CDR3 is TGTGCCATCAGTGAGTCGAAGCGAAAATTAGGAGCTCCCTACGAGCAGTACTTC. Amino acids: CAISESKRKLGAPYEQYF.

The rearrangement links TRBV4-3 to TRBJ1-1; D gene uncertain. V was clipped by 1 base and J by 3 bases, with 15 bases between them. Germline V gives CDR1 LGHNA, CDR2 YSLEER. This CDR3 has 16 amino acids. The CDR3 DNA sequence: TGCGCCAGCAGCCAAGGACGGCAGGTCCAGTACACTGAAGCTTTCTTT. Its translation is CASSQGRQVQYTEAFF.

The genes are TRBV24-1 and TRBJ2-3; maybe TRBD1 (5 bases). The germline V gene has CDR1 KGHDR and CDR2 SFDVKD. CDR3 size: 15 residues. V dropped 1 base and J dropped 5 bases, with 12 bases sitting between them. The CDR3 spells CATSDFGADRDTQYF. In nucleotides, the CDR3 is TGTGCCACCAGTGATTTCGGAGCAGACAGAGATACGCAGTATTTT.

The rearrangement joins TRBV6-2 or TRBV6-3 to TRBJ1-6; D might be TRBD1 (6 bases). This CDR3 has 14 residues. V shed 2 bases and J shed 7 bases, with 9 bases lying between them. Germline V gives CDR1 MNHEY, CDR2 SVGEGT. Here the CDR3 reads CASSYGTMNSPLHF. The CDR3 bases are TGTGCCAGCAGTTACGGGACAATGAATTCACCCCTCCACTTT.

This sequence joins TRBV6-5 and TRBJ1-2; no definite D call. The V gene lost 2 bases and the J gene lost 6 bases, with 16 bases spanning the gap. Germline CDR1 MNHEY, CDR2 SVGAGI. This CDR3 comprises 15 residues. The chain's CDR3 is CASSYAKPGWNGYTF. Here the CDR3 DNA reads TGTGCCAGCAGTTACGCGAAACCGGGGTGGAATGGCTACACCTTC.

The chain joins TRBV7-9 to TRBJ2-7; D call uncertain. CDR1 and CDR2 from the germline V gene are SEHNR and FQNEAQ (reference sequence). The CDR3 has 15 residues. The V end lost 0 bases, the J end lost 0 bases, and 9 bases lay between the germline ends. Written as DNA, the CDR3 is TGTGCCAGCAGCTTAGCTGGCAGGCCCTCCTACGAGCAGTACTTC. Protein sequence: CASSLAGRPSYEQYF.

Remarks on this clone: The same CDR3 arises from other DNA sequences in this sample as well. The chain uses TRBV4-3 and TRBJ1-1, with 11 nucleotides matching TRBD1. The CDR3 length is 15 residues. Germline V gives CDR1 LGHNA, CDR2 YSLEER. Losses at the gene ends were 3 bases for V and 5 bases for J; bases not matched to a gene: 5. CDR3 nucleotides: TGCGCCAGCAGCCAGGCCGGGACAGGGGGTACTGAAGCTTTCTTT. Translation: CASSQAGTGGTEAFF.

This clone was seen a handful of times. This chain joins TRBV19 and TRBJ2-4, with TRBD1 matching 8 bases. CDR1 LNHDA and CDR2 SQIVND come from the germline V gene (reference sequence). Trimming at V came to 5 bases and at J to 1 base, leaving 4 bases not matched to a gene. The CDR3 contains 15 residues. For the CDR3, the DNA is TGTGCCAGTAGTTCCCAGGGGGCTGCCAAAAACATTCAGTACTTC. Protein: CASSSQGAAKNIQYF.

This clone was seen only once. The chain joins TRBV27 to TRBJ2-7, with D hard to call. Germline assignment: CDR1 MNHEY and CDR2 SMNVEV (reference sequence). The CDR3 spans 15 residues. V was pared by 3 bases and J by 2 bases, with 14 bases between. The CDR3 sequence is CASSFFPGPTYEQYF. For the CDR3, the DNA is TGTGCCAGCAGTTTTTTTCCGGGTCCCACCTACGAGCAGTACTTC.

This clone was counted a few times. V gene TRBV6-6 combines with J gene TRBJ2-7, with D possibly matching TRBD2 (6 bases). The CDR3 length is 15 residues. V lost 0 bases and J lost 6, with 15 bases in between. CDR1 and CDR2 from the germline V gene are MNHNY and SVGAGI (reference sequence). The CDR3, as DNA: TGTGCCAGCAGTTACTCGTGGGGCGGGGCAATCGAGCAGTACTTC. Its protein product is CASSYSWGGAIEQYF.

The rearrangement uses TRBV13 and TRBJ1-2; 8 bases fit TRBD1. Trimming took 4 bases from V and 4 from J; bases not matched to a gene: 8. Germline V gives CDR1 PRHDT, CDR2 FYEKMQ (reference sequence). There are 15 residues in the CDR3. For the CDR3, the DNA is TGTGCCAGCAGCTACCGCAGGGGGCTCGGCTATGGCTACACCTTC. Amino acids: CASSYRRGLGYGYTF.

The CDR3 spells CASSLDRLHEQFF. The DNA for the CDR3 is TGTGCCAGCAGTTTAGATCGACTCCATGAGCAGTTCTTC. The chain combines TRBV12-3 or TRBV12-4 with TRBJ2-1, with D hard to call. The CDR3 is 13 amino acids. V was trimmed by 1 base and J by 8 bases, leaving 9 bases between them.

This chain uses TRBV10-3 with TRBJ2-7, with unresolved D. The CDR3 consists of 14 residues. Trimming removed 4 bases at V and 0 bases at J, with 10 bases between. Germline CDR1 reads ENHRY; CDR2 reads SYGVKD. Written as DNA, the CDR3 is TGTGCCATCAGTGGGGCACAGTCCTCCTACGAGCAGTACTTC. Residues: CAISGAQSSYEQYF.

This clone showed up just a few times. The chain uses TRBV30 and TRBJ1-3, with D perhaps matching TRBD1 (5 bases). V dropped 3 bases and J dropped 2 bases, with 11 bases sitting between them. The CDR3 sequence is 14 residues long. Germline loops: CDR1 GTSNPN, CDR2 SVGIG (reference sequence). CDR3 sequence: CAWSGGLPGNTIYF. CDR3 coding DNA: TGTGCCTGGAGCGGGGGGTTGCCTGGAAACACCATATATTTT.

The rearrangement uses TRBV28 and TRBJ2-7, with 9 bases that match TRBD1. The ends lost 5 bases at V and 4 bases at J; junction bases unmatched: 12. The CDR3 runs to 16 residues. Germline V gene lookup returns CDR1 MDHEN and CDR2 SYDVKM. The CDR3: CASSPDPGQGSYEQYF. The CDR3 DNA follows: TGTGCCAGCAGTCCCGACCCGGGACAGGGCTCGTACGAGCAGTACTTC.

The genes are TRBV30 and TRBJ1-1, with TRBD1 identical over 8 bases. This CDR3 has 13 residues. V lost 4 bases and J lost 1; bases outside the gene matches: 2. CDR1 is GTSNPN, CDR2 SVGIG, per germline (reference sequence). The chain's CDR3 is CAWTGQGNTEAFF. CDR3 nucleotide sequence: TGTGCCTGGACCGGACAGGGGAACACTGAAGCTTTCTTT.

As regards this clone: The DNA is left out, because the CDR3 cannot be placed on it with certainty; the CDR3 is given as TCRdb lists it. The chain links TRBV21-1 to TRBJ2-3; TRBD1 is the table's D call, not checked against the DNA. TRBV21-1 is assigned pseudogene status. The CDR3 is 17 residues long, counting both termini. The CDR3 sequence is CASNQGVGQGTADTQYF.

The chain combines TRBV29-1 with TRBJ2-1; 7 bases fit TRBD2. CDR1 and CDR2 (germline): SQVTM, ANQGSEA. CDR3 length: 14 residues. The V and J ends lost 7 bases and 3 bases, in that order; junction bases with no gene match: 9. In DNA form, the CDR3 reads TGCAGCGCCCTTTGGGCTAGCGGCTACAATGAGCAGTTCTTC. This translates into CSALWASGYNEQFF.

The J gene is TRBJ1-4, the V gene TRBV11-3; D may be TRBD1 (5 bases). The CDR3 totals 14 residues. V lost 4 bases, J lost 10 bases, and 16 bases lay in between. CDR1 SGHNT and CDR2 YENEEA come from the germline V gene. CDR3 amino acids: CASSSSGTSGKLFF. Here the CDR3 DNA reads TGTGCCAGCAGCTCCTCGGGGACTTCGGGAAAACTGTTTTTT.

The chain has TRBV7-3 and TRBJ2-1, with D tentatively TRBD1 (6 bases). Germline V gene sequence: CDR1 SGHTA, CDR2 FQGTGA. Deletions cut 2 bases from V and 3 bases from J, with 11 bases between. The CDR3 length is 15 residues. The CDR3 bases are TGTGCCAGCAGCTTAGGGCAGGGGTTCTACAATGAGCAGTTCTTC. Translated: CASSLGQGFYNEQFF.

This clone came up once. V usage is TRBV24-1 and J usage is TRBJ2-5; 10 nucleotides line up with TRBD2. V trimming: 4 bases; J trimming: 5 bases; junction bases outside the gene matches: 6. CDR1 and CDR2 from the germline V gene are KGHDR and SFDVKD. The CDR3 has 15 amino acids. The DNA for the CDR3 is TGTGCCACCAGTGAAAGCGGGAGGGCCGACGAGACCCAGTACTTC. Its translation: CATSESGRADETQYF.

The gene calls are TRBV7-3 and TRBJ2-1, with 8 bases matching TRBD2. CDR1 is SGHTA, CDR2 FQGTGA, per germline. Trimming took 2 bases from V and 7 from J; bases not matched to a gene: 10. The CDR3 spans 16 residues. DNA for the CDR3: TGTGCCAGCAGCTTATCCAGCGGGAGCGTGATGAATGAGCAGTTCTTC. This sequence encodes CASSLSSGSVMNEQFF.